This note documents a single T cell receptor (beta chain) sequence. This clone was detected only a few times. No cognate antigen has been identified for it. It has no much larger one-base neighbor in the sample; base qualities were not kept. Dicing about 20-50 mg of tumor tissue typically produced more than 3 ug of DNA. The study profiled bulk TCR beta-chain repertoires in matched peripheral blood, tumor and adjacent normal breast tissue taken from about 15 patients with early-stage breast cancer. Once resection was done, tumor tissue identified by eye was cut out and put into prechilled RNAlater. Tumor tissue (about 19-50 mg) was diced and homogenized in RLTplus buffer with beta-mercaptoethanol and antifoaming agent using a TissueLyser II. The Qiagen AllPrep DNA/RNA Mini kit was used for genomic DNA extraction. Two independent genomic DNA replicates were amplified for each sample, with roughly 0.5 ug used for blood and about 1.5 ug for tumor or normal breast. TCRB sequencing of genomic DNA was carried out with the ImmunoSeq Intro kit according to the manufacturer's instructions. Multiplex PCR ran approximately 34 cycles with proprietary primers and spike-in control sequences for absolute quantification. Single-end 150-bp reads were used to sequence an 87-bp fragment spanning the CDR3 and the flanking V and J genes. Each lane of an Illumina MiSeq running version 3.0 chemistry carried seven multiplexed samples, with two replicates apiece. The source study handled its data this way. Raw data were processed with the vendor's proprietary pipeline, and both replicates were merged into a single result per sample. Productive rearrangements sharing the V-gene family, CDR3 amino acid sequence and J-gene segment were defined as clonotypes. Clonality was calculated as 1 minus the normalized Shannon entropy (Pielou evenness) of TCRB abundances. T cell density was estimated by dividing total templates by the number of input cells inferred from the DNA input amount. Recon, run with its default parameters, was used to estimate overall repertoire diversity and clonality. Tumor-enriched clonotypes were defined as having over 0.1% abundance in tumor and at least 32-fold higher abundance than in normal breast. TCRdb carries this immuneACCESS record with in-frame sequences only. Its versions omit some clonotypes, under half of them owing to an unresolved V gene in the studies checked, with the rest unexplained. V and J calls and clone size are copied from that table; D and trimming were computed from the DNA. A total of about 5,000 clones appear in this sample, roughly 67% of them only once. The ten biggest clones cover about 25% of the sample.

This record belongs to a study of early stage breast cancer tumors (dated by TCRdb to the late 2010s). Regarding the complete study: Of the roughly 17 invasive breast tumors, roughly 12 were found to be estrogen receptor-positive, progesterone receptor-positive and HER2-negative. The samples as a whole yielded under 3,500,000 detected templates, corresponding to about 1.1 million unique clonotypes. Of the roughly 12 ER+/PR+/HER2- tumors, eight were classified as invasive ductal carcinomas and four as invasive lobular carcinomas. On average, each sample had roughly 10-fold read coverage. What the research found in general, with its limitations: Compared with adjacent normal breast tissue, tumors had around 2.5-fold higher T cell density and higher clonality. Because the cohort was small, a breakdown by tumor subtype could not be done. Chain pairing and functional markers such as CD4, CD8 and FOXP3 were missed by bulk genomic DNA sequencing of unsorted cells. Repertoires from blood and normal breast were more alike than repertoires from blood and tumor, and in about 85% of the 16 patients, comparing each tissue with blood separated tumor from normal. Enriched TCRB sequences shared across patients were found to be mostly commonly generated sequences that were unlikely to play an important role in the tumor microenvironment.

The TCR sequence derives from a person between 45 and 65 years old with breast cancer. The material sequenced was breast tumor tissue.

The CDR3 region reads CASSRGGGRTNVLTF. The DNA reads as follows: TGTGCCAGCAGCCGAGGCGGAGGAAGGACCAACGTCCTGACTTTC. The V and J genes are TRBV11-2 and TRBJ2-6, and possibly TRBD2, on 5 matching bases. The germline V gene sets CDR1 to SGHAT and CDR2 to FQNNGV. The CDR3, cysteine through phenylalanine, is 15 amino acids long. The kept DNA is CDR3 alone, 45 bases in frame from the first base. Cut back by 5 bases and 8 bases, the V and J ends lie 16 bases apart.